Below, 16 T cell receptor beta chains from the same sample are listed, as sequenced in a study of vaccination and CD4 T cells after COVID-19. No antigen is known for these receptors. With the Oncomine TCR Beta short-read assay, DNA from cultured CD4+ T cells was sequenced. One entry per CDR3 protein results from TCRdb running MiXCR on the PCR reads. This table has 2,500 to 3,000 distinct CDR3 sequences, approximately 72% appearing once. Indicated treatment: roughly nine-day PBMC culture with coronavirus spike peptide pools or control peptides (ViraFEST assay). Sequencing input: CD4+ T cells from blood, cultured in vitro. These receptors originate from a human donor who had recovered from COVID-19.

The rearrangement uses TRBV19 and TRBJ2-7; D tentatively reads TRBD1 or TRBD2 (5 bases each). The CDR3 is 14 residues long. V lost 5 bases, J lost 2 bases, and 13 bases lay in between. The germline CDR1 and CDR2 sequences are LNHDA and SQIVND (reference sequence). In DNA, the CDR3 is TGTGCCAGTAGTCAACCGGGACGGACCTACGAGCAGTACTTC. Protein sequence: CASSQPGRTYEQYF. The entire variable domain, with the rest obtained from reference TRBV19 and TRBJ2-7, is as follows: DGGITQSPKYLFRKEGQNVTLSCEQNLNHDAMYWYRQDPGQGLRLIYYSQIVNDFQKGDIAEGYSVSREKKESFPLTVTSAQKNPTAFYLCASSQPGRTYEQYFGPGTRLTVT.

This chain links TRBV6-5 with TRBJ1-5, with a weak D call TRBD1 (6 bases). Germline CDR1 reads MNHEY; CDR2 reads SVGAGI. The V end lost 0 bases, the J end lost 4 bases, and 13 bases lay between the germline ends. The length of the CDR3 is 16 residues. The CDR3 sequence is CASSYSSAGVNQPQHF. The CDR3 coding sequence is TGTGCCAGCAGTTACTCCTCGGCAGGGGTAAATCAGCCCCAGCATTTT.

The V gene is TRBV20-1, the J gene TRBJ1-1, with unresolved D. V lost 2 bases and J 0 bases, leaving 10 bases between the germline ends. The CDR3 runs 14 residues. CDR1 and CDR2 (germline): DFQATT, SNEGSKA (reference sequence). Here the CDR3 reads CSARRASMNTEAFF. The CDR3 DNA reads as TGCAGTGCTAGACGAGCAAGCATGAACACTGAAGCTTTCTTT.

In its sample, this clonotype is large (0.1 to 1%). The chain links TRBV10-3 to TRBJ1-2; D is uncertain. Trimming took 10 bases from V and 2 from J, leaving 17 bases between them. The CDR3 runs 14 residues. Germline CDR1 is ENHRY and CDR2 is SYGVKD. CDR3 in DNA: TGTGCCACCCAAGGAGAGGGTGAGAACTATGGCTACACCTTC. Protein sequence: CATQGEGENYGYTF.

The chain employs TRBV6-2 or TRBV6-3 and TRBJ1-2; the D is unclear. The germline V gene encodes CDR1 MNHEY and CDR2 SVGEGT. CDR3 size: 13 residues. Deletions cut 5 bases from V and 2 bases from J, with 9 bases between. DNA for the CDR3: TGTGCCAGCAGTCGCGCGGGGAACTATGGCTACACCTTC. It translates to CASSRAGNYGYTF.

The V gene is TRBV2, the J gene TRBJ1-2; D not resolved. Germline V gene lookup returns CDR1 SNHLY and CDR2 FYNNEI. This CDR3 region has 11 residues. V shed 4 bases and J shed 5 bases, with 5 bases lying between them. The CDR3 DNA follows: TGTGCCAGCAGTGGGCTTTATGGCTACACCTTC. Translation gives CASSGLYGYTF. Full variable domain (missing parts from reference TRBV2 and TRBJ1-2): EPEVTQTPSHQVTQMGQEVILRCVPISNHLYFYWYRQILGQKVEFLVSFYNNEISEKSEIFDDQFSVERPDGSNFTLKIRSTKLEDSAMYFCASSGLYGYTFGSGTRLTVV.

V usage is TRBV25-1 and J usage is TRBJ1-6, with a weak D call TRBD1 (5 bases). V dropped 5 bases and J dropped 19 bases, with 15 bases sitting between them. The CDR3 is made up of 11 amino acids. CDR1 is MGHDK, CDR2 SYGVNS, per germline. CDR3 loop: CASSPRRWGHF. DNA of the CDR3: TGTGCCAGCAGTCCGAGGAGATGGGGGCACTTT.

CDR3 DNA sequence: TGTGCCAGCAGGTTAGCGGGGGCGAACTACAATGAGCAGTTCTTC. Translation: CASRLAGANYNEQFF. The chain couples TRBV27 to TRBJ2-1; TRBD2 matches 9 bases. Unmatched junction bases numbered 6, after V lost 6 bases and J lost 3 bases. Germline V gene data show CDR1 as MNHEY and CDR2 as SMNVEV (reference sequence). This CDR3 is built from 15 residues.

The chain employs TRBV7-8 and TRBJ1-2; possibly TRBD1 for D (6 bases). The CDR3 consists of 15 residues. V lost 3 bases to trimming and J lost 8 bases, with 19 bases between them. Germline loops: CDR1 SGHVS, CDR2 FQNEAQ. CDR3 nucleotide sequence: TGTGCCAGCAGCTTTCAGGGAGGGGGGCGCGGGGGCTACACCTTC. Translation gives CASSFQGGGRGGYTF.

Details on this clonotype: Just one base apart from a much larger clone, this may be a read error. The CDR3 reads CGISQTGIGTDTQYF. CDR3 bases: TGTGGCATCAGTCAGACAGGGATTGGGACAGATACGCAGTATTTT. V usage is TRBV10-3 and J usage is TRBJ2-3; 7 bases are shared with TRBD1. The V gene's germline CDR1 is ENHRY and CDR2 SYGVKD. CDR3 length equals 15 residues.

The V gene is TRBV7-2, the J gene TRBJ1-1; the match to TRBD1 covers 9 bases. The V gene's germline CDR1 is SGHTA and CDR2 FQGNSA. CDR3 size: 17 residues. V lost 1 base to trimming and J lost 0 bases; unmatched junction nucleotides: 6. The CDR3 DNA sequence: TGTGCCAGCAGCTTAGTGGACAGGGGTTACTTGAACACTGAAGCTTTCTTT. As protein: CASSLVDRGYLNTEAFF. Supplemented by reference TRBV7-2 and TRBJ1-1, the full variable domain reads GAGVSQSPSNKVTEKGKDVELRCDPISGHTALYWYRQSLGQGLEFLIYFQGNSAPDKSGLPSDRFSAERTGGSVSTLTIQRTQQEDSAVYLCASSLVDRGYLNTEAFFGQGTRLTVV.

V gene TRBV2 combines with J gene TRBJ1-1; unclear D gene. Deletions cut 4 bases from V and 7 bases from J, with 10 bases between. This CDR3 is 12 amino acids long. In germline, CDR1 is SNHLY, CDR2 FYNNEI. The CDR3 sequence is CASSVDRFEAFF. CDR3 nucleotide sequence: TGTGCCAGCAGTGTGGACCGTTTTGAAGCTTTCTTT.

The chain has TRBV5-1 and TRBJ1-2; 8 bases agree with TRBD1. V lost 4 bases to trimming and J lost 11 bases; unmatched junction nucleotides: 10. The CDR3 runs 13 residues. CDR1 is SGHRS and CDR2 is YFSETQ in the germline V gene. The CDR3 region is CASSTGQGMSYTF. The DNA of the CDR3 is TGCGCCAGCAGCACCGGACAGGGTATGAGTTACACCTTC.

This chain joins TRBV19 and TRBJ1-5; D call uncertain. The germline V gene encodes CDR1 LNHDA and CDR2 SQIVND (reference sequence). The CDR3 consists of 16 residues. The V end was cut by 3 bases, the J end by 4 bases, with 16 bases between. The CDR3, as DNA: TGTGCCAGTAGTATCCCCTCGGGAACCCTTAATCAGCCCCAGCATTTT. Translation gives CASSIPSGTLNQPQHF.

This clonotype turned up a few times. The rearrangement uses TRBV20-1 and TRBJ1-6, with D uncertain. This CDR3 spans 15 amino acids. Trimming removed 3 bases from V and 9 bases from J, with 18 bases in between. Germline assignment: CDR1 DFQATT and CDR2 SNEGSKA (reference sequence). CDR3 protein: CSARSYWGGGSPLHF. The CDR3 coding sequence is TGCAGTGCTAGGTCCTATTGGGGTGGTGGTTCACCCCTCCACTTT.

V and J are TRBV7-2 and TRBJ1-2; tentatively, D is TRBD1 (5 bases). V lost 3 bases, J lost 1 base, and 15 bases lay in between. The CDR3 is made up of 16 amino acids. CDR1 is SGHTA and CDR2 is FQGNSA in the germline V gene. CDR3 amino acids: CASSLVRTPLNYGYTF. The CDR3 region has the DNA TGTGCCAGCAGCTTGGTCAGGACACCTCTTAACTATGGCTACACCTTC. The full variable domain, completed using reference TRBV7-2 and TRBJ1-2, is GAGVSQSPSNKVTEKGKDVELRCDPISGHTALYWYRQSLGQGLEFLIYFQGNSAPDKSGLPSDRFSAERTGGSVSTLTIQRTQQEDSAVYLCASSLVRTPLNYGYTFGSGTRLTVV.